Listed here are 11 T cell receptor beta chains from one sample, sequenced in a study of PD-1 blockade in classical Hodgkin lymphoma. Libraries were prepared by immunoSEQ multiplex PCR; TCRdb keeps only in-frame clonotypes and omits some of them. The table lists around 4,200 clones, over 60% of them singletons. Time point given: cycle 4 day 1 (C4D1), after more than five weeks of nivolumab. Every patient relapsed after autologous stem cell transplantation, and brentuximab vedotin exposure varied. Applied to thawed PBMCs, magnetic negative selection was the method used to isolate CD8+ T cells. Sequencing was performed on CD8+ T cells from blood, taken before the fourth cycle of nivolumab. The receptors originated from a human donor with classical Hodgkin lymphoma.

The chain is built from TRBV27 and TRBJ1-3; D unclear. V lost 5 bases and J lost 0, with 8 bases in between. CDR1 MNHEY and CDR2 SMNVEV come from the germline V gene (reference sequence). This CDR3 spans 14 amino acids. CDR3 bases: TGTGCCAGCAGTCTAGGACCCTCTGGAAACACCATATATTTT. Protein sequence: CASSLGPSGNTIYF.

The CDR3 reads CASSLNRGSGNTIYF. CDR3 nucleotide sequence: TGTGCCAGCAGCCTTAACAGGGGTTCTGGAAACACCATATATTTT. V and J are TRBV5-4 and TRBJ1-3, with 7 bases matching TRBD1. The CDR3 loop spans 15 amino acids. From germline, CDR1 is SGHNT and CDR2 YYREEE (reference sequence). The V and J ends lost 4 bases and 1 base, in that order; junction bases with no gene match: 5. Full variable domain (outside the CDR3, taken from reference TRBV5-4 and TRBJ1-3): ETGVTQSPTHLIKTRGQQVTLRCSSQSGHNTVSWYQQALGQGPQFIFQYYREEENGRGNFPPRFSGLQFPNYSSELNVNALELDDSALYLCASSLNRGSGNTIYFGEGSWLTVV.

J is TRBJ2-5 and V is TRBV9; D gene ambiguous. The germline V gene has CDR1 SGDLS and CDR2 YYNGEE. Deletions cut 0 bases from V and 8 bases from J, with 14 bases between. The CDR3 spans 14 residues. CDR3 DNA sequence: TGTGCCAGCAGCGTAGATGACGAGAGCGATACCCAGTACTTC. Translation gives CASSVDDESDTQYF.

This clone was recorded a few times. The chain uses TRBV27 and TRBJ1-6; D perhaps matches TRBD1 (6 bases). Germline CDR1 and CDR2: MNHEY and SMNVEV (reference sequence). Trimming cost V 1 base and J 6 bases, with 7 bases left between them. This CDR3 contains 14 residues. The CDR3 bases are TGTGCCAGCAGTTTATGGACAGTTAATTCACCCCTCCACTTT. Protein: CASSLWTVNSPLHF.

CDR3 nucleotide sequence: TGTGCCAGCAGCAAAGCGTATAGACTAGCGGGGGTCGACAATGAGCAGTTCTTC. Protein product: CASSKAYRLAGVDNEQFF. The rearrangement uses TRBV21-1 and TRBJ2-1; the table calls TRBD2, which could not be checked here. TRBV21-1 is flagged as a pseudogene. The CDR3 contains 18 residues.

The chain recombines TRBV11-2 with TRBJ2-3; no firm D call. Between the trimmed V and J ends, which lost 3 bases and 4 bases, there was a span of 23 bases. Germline CDR1 reads SGHAT; CDR2 reads FQNNGV. There are 18 residues in the CDR3. This CDR3 reads CASSFRFPTPSQADTQYF. CDR3 bases: TGTGCCAGCAGCTTCCGATTCCCCACACCCTCGCAGGCAGATACGCAGTATTTT.

V and J are TRBV9 and TRBJ1-3; D uncertain. CDR3 length: 14 residues. Germline CDR1 and CDR2: SGDLS and YYNGEE. Trimming cost V 3 bases and J 4 bases, with 11 bases left between them. The CDR3 protein is CASSGGLSGNTIYF. For the CDR3, the DNA is TGTGCCAGCAGCGGCGGACTGTCCGGAAACACCATATATTTT.

CDR3 bases: TGTGCCAGCAGTTACGTTGGGCGCACTGAAGCTTTCTTT. It specifies CASSYVGRTEAFF. The V call is TRBV6-6, the J call TRBJ1-1; the D is unclear. Trimming pared 2 bases from V and 4 bases from J, leaving 8 bases between. The germline gives CDR1 MNHNY, CDR2 SVGAGI (reference sequence). CDR3 length: 13 amino acids.

The chain uses TRBV6-6 and TRBJ1-5, with 9 positions matching TRBD1. The V and J ends lost 7 bases and 2 bases, in that order; junction bases with no gene match: 3. The CDR3 loop spans 14 amino acids. Germline-derived CDR1 and CDR2 are MNHNY and SVGAGI (reference sequence). The CDR3 loop is CASNDRGGNQPQHF. The CDR3 nucleotides read TGTGCCAGCAATGACAGGGGGGGCAATCAGCCCCAGCATTTT.

The V gene is TRBV4-3, the J gene TRBJ2-6; 7 nucleotides match TRBD1. Germline-derived CDR1 and CDR2 are LGHNA and YSLEER. The length of the CDR3 is 18 residues. V shed 1 base and J 0 bases; nucleotides not matched to a gene: 6. The CDR3 region is CASSQVWDSYSGANVLTF. As DNA, the CDR3 is TGCGCCAGCAGCCAAGTTTGGGACAGTTACTCTGGGGCCAACGTCCTGACTTTC.

The chain uses TRBV27 and TRBJ2-5; perhaps TRBD2 as D (5 bases). The end of the DNA fits TRBJ2-7 better, so the J call may be wrong. Germline loops: CDR1 MNHEY, CDR2 SMNVEV (reference sequence). The CDR3 has 14 amino acids. CDR3 region: CADTPGPRVYEQYF. The CDR3 DNA reads as TGTGCCGACACCCCCGGGCCGCGGGTTTACGAGCAGTACTTC.